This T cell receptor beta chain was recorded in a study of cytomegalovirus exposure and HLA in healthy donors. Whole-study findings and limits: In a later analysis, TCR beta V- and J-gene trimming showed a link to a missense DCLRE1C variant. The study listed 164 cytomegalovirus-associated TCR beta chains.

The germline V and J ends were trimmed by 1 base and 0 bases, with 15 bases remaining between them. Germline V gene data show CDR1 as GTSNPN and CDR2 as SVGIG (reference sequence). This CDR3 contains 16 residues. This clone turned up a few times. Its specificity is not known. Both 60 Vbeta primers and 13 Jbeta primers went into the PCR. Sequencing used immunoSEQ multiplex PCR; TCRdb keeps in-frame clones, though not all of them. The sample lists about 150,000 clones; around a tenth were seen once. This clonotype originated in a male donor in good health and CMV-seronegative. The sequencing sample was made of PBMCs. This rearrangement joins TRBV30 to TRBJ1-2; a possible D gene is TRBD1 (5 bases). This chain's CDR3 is CAWSDTRTRTNYGYTF. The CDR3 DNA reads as TGTGCCTGGAGTGACACCAGGACAAGGACTAACTATGGCTACACCTTC.